The 13 T cell receptor beta chains presented below share a single source sample, sequenced in a study of blood T cell repertoires in COVID-19. The method was immunoSEQ multiplex PCR; TCRdb's version includes in-frame clones alone and lacks a portion of them. This sample yields some 250,000 clones, of which around 83% are seen a single time; 1.5% to 2% belongs to the top ten. The source material was peripheral blood. The receptor source for this set is a man under 40 who had recovered from COVID-19.

The V gene is TRBV10-3, the J gene TRBJ1-1; TRBD1 is a possible D gene (5 bases). V was shortened by 4 bases and J by 0 bases, with 6 bases between the two germline ends. Germline assignment: CDR1 ENHRY and CDR2 SYGVKD. The CDR3 is made up of 13 amino acids. This CDR3 reads CAISGQLNTEAFF. DNA for the CDR3: TGTGCCATCAGTGGACAGCTGAACACTGAAGCTTTCTTT.

This chain uses TRBV7-9 with TRBJ1-2; the match to TRBD1 covers 10 bases. CDR1 is SEHNR, CDR2 FQNEAQ, per germline (reference sequence). Trimming took 5 bases from V and 6 from J; bases not matched to a gene: 3. The CDR3 runs 13 residues. The CDR3 loop reads CASSDGTGDGYTF. The DNA for the CDR3 is TGTGCCAGCAGCGACGGGACAGGGGATGGCTACACCTTC.

CDR3 sequence reads: CASSFSGQGMSGTDTQYF. For the CDR3, the DNA is TGCGCCAGCAGCTTTTCGGGACAGGGTATGTCGGGCACAGATACGCAGTATTTT. The V and J genes are TRBV5-1 and TRBJ2-3, with 9 bases aligning to TRBD1. Trimming cost V 2 bases and J 1 base; bases outside gene matches: 11. The CDR3 consists of 18 residues. Looked up from germline, CDR1 is SGHRS and CDR2 is YFSETQ.

This chain uses TRBV19 with TRBJ2-1; 10 positions match TRBD2. From germline, CDR1 is LNHDA and CDR2 SQIVND (reference sequence). The CDR3 is 15 amino acids. J gave up 5 bases and V 3 bases, and 4 bases lay outside the gene matches. In nucleotides, the CDR3 is TGTGCCAGTAGTATTTGGACTAGCGGTCACAATGAGCAGTTCTTC. Amino acids: CASSIWTSGHNEQFF.

The J gene is TRBJ2-1, the V gene TRBV6-5; TRBD2 agrees at 8 bases. The length of the CDR3 is 14 residues. J was trimmed by 6 bases and V by 5 bases; bases with no gene match: 6. CDR1 and CDR2 (germline): MNHEY, SVGAGI. The CDR3 nucleotides read TGTGCCAGCAGTCCCGGGGGGGCTCGCAATGAGCAGTTCTTC. This gives the protein CASSPGGARNEQFF.

The chain couples TRBV4-1 to TRBJ1-1; TRBD1 might be the D (6 bases). This CDR3 is 17 amino acids long. Deletions cut 0 bases from V and 3 bases from J, with 17 bases between. The V gene's germline CDR1 is MGHRA and CDR2 YSYEKL. The CDR3 DNA is TGCGCCAGCAGCCAAGATCAGGGGCTCAATTTTGACACTGAAGCTTTCTTT. Translated: CASSQDQGLNFDTEAFF.

The chain joins TRBV5-1 to TRBJ2-7, with D uncertain. The CDR3 loop spans 14 amino acids. In germline, CDR1 is SGHRS, CDR2 YFSETQ. V was pared by 1 base and J by 6 bases, with 14 bases between. CDR3 amino acids: CASSLQPSTVEQYF. CDR3 nucleotide sequence: TGCGCCAGCAGCTTGCAACCTTCAACGGTCGAGCAGTACTTC.

The gene calls are TRBV4-1 and TRBJ1-2; tentatively, D is TRBD1 (6 bases). The V gene's germline CDR1 is MGHRA and CDR2 YSYEKL. The CDR3 covers 13 residues. V gave up 4 bases and J gave up 1 base, with 7 bases separating them. CDR3 region: CASSRDNNYGYTF. DNA of the CDR3: TGCGCCAGCAGCCGGGACAATAACTATGGCTACACCTTC.

The rearrangement uses TRBV9 and TRBJ2-5; 8 bases fit TRBD2. Germline-derived CDR1 and CDR2 are SGDLS and YYNGEE. Trimming took 3 bases from V and 2 from J; bases not matched to a gene: 15. The CDR3 is 18 residues long. CDR3 loop: CASSDGISGASGQETQYF. CDR3 bases: TGTGCCAGCAGCGACGGTATATCTGGGGCTAGCGGGCAAGAGACCCAGTACTTC.

The gene calls are TRBV7-6 and TRBJ1-2; 7 positions agree with TRBD1. This CDR3 has 15 residues. The J segment lost 6 bases and the V segment lost 5 bases, leaving 12 bases of the junction unmatched. The V gene's germline CDR1 is SGHVS and CDR2 FNYEAQ. CDR3 nucleotides: TGTGCCAGCAGCGGGCTACAGGGGAACTATGATGGCTACACCTTC. Translation gives CASSGLQGNYDGYTF.

This chain links TRBV10-3 with TRBJ2-1; TRBD1 aligns across 8 bases. The junction had 9 bases not matched to a gene; V was cut back by 10 bases and J by 4 bases. Germline-derived CDR1 and CDR2 are ENHRY and SYGVKD. The CDR3 length is 14 residues. CDR3 sequence: CATRQGALYNEQFF. The CDR3, as DNA: TGTGCCACACGTCAGGGGGCGCTTTACAATGAGCAGTTCTTC.

This clone has only one observation. This rearrangement joins TRBV6-1 to TRBJ1-1; D uncertain. The CDR3 covers 13 residues. Trimming took 2 bases from V and 3 from J, leaving 7 bases between them. Germline V gene sequence: CDR1 MNHNS, CDR2 SASEGT. The CDR3, as DNA: TGTGCCAGCAGTGAAATCGGGGACACTGAAGCTTTCTTT. Translated, it gives CASSEIGDTEAFF.

The CDR3: CASSHLTRGARGNTIYF. CDR3 nucleotide sequence: TGTGCCAGCAGCCACTTGACCAGGGGGGCGCGGGGAAACACCATATATTTT. This rearrangement joins TRBV5-4 to TRBJ1-3, with 7 bases lining up with TRBD1. Germline V gene data show CDR1 as SGHNT and CDR2 as YYREEE (reference sequence). The CDR3 has 17 residues. The ends lost 4 bases at V and 4 bases at J; junction bases unmatched: 14.